These 31 T cell receptor beta chains were all obtained from the same sample, sequenced in a study of a mutant IDH1 vaccine in newly diagnosed glioma. The repertoire was sequenced with immunoSEQ multiplex PCR; TCRdb's copy has only in-frame clones and lacks some. The data contain tens of thousands of clones, 83% of them singletons. Described time point: baseline, week 1 (first vaccination visit). The treatment: pre-vaccination baseline after standard-of-care therapy. Sequencing used PBMCs, obtained from a glioma patient treated with radiotherapy, temozolomide or both. These receptors were obtained from a woman aged 45 to 65 with glioma.

Only one count was recorded for this clone. A junction end diverges from the germline sequence, so it may reflect a read error. The chain employs TRBV7-7 and TRBJ2-7; maybe TRBD2 (6 bases). In germline, CDR1 is SSHAT, CDR2 FNYEAQ (reference sequence). CDR3 size: 13 residues. The CDR3 sequence is CASSQRLGYEQYF. The CDR3 coding sequence is TGTGCTAGCAGCCAAAGACTAGGCTACGAGCAGTACTTC.

This chain uses TRBV11-3 with TRBJ2-2; TRBD2 aligns across 8 bases. The germline V gene encodes CDR1 SGHNT and CDR2 YENEEA. J lost 4 bases, V lost 5 bases, and 9 bases had no gene match. The CDR3 extends over 16 amino acids. CDR3 loop: CASSAKTSGLTGELFF. The CDR3 bases are TGTGCCAGCAGCGCAAAAACTAGCGGTCTCACCGGGGAGCTGTTTTTT.

The J gene is TRBJ2-7, the V gene TRBV19, with D possibly being TRBD1 or TRBD2 (6 bases each). There are 16 residues in the CDR3. CDR1 and CDR2 from the germline V gene are LNHDA and SQIVND (reference sequence). V lost 6 bases and J 6 bases, leaving 24 bases between the germline ends. The CDR3 here is CASSDSVGGAGAEQYF. The CDR3 nucleotides read TGTGCCAGTAGCGACTCGGTCGGGGGCGCTGGGGCCGAGCAGTACTTC.

This clone was counted once. The chain combines TRBV19 with TRBJ2-5; D possibly uses TRBD1 or TRBD2 (5 bases each). V lost 3 bases and J 3 bases, leaving 11 bases between the germline ends. Germline V CDR1 and CDR2: LNHDA, SQIVND (reference sequence). This CDR3 has 14 residues. CDR3 DNA: TGTGCCAGTAGTATTGGGACGGCGAAAGAGACCCAGTACTTC. Protein: CASSIGTAKETQYF.

The rearrangement joins TRBV7-3 to TRBJ1-2, with TRBD1 as a possible D gene (6 bases). Germline lookup yields CDR1 SGHTA and CDR2 FQGTGA. Trimming pared 4 bases from V and 1 base from J, leaving 10 bases between. CDR3 length: 14 residues. CDR3 amino acids: CASSSGQRNYGYTF. The CDR3 nucleotides are TGTGCCAGCAGCTCCGGACAGCGTAACTATGGCTACACCTTC. Filled out from reference TRBV7-3 and TRBJ1-2, the complete variable domain reads GAGVSQTPSNKVTEKGKYVELRCDPISGHTALYWYRQSLGQGPEFLIYFQGTGAADDSGLPNDRFFAVRPEGSVSTLKIQRTERGDSAVYLCASSSGQRNYGYTFGSGTRLTVV.

The chain has TRBV6-5 and TRBJ2-2; 7 bases fit TRBD1. The germline V gene has CDR1 MNHEY and CDR2 SVGAGI. The CDR3 sequence is 15 residues long. The trim removed 6 bases at V and 9 bases at J, leaving 13 bases unmatched. The CDR3 nucleotides read TGTGCCAGCAGCCGACAGGGTGTCCTCGTCCGGGAGCTGTTTTTT. Protein product: CASSRQGVLVRELFF.

The chain has TRBV19 and TRBJ2-1; no firm D call. The V gene's germline CDR1 is LNHDA and CDR2 SQIVND (reference sequence). CDR3 size: 13 residues. V lost 3 bases to trimming and J lost 5 bases, with 8 bases between them. The CDR3 loop reads CASSIRVNNEQFF. The CDR3 DNA is TGTGCCAGTAGTATTCGGGTGAACAATGAGCAGTTCTTC.

CDR3 nucleotide sequence: TGTGCCAGCAGCCTAGGACCGAACAGGGATGAAGCTTTCTTT. It codes for CASSLGPNRDEAFF. This sequence joins TRBV5-6 and TRBJ1-1, with D possibly matching TRBD1 (6 bases). V lost 4 bases and J lost 7, with 17 bases in between. The CDR3 consists of 14 residues. The germline CDR1 and CDR2 sequences are SGHDT and YYEEEE.

J is TRBJ1-4 and V is TRBV11-2, with a possible D match to TRBD1 (6 bases). The CDR3 has 16 amino acids. Trimming took off 5 bases at V and 5 bases at J, with 18 bases between the two ends. The germline CDR1 and CDR2 sequences are SGHAT and FQNNGV. CDR3 sequence reads: CASSALRQARNEKLFF. The CDR3 DNA sequence: TGTGCCAGCAGCGCGCTTCGACAGGCTAGGAATGAAAAACTGTTTTTT.

The chain is built from TRBV19 and TRBJ2-3; 11 nucleotides line up with TRBD1. The CDR3 has 14 amino acids. The J segment lost 5 bases and the V segment lost 7 bases, leaving 5 bases of the junction unmatched. CDR1 and CDR2 from the germline V gene are LNHDA and SQIVND (reference sequence). The CDR3, as DNA: TGTGCCAGTACCACGGGACAGGGGGGAGATACGCAGTATTTT. This codes for CASTTGQGGDTQYF.

This chain uses TRBV25-1 with TRBJ1-2; no clear D gene. The CDR3 loop spans 15 amino acids. The germline V gene encodes CDR1 MGHDK and CDR2 SYGVNS. V was pared by 0 bases and J by 4 bases, with 12 bases between. The chain's CDR3 is CASSEYDGPIYGYTF. The CDR3 nucleotides read TGTGCCAGCAGTGAATACGACGGCCCGATCTATGGCTACACCTTC.

This clone was picked up one time. The rearrangement links TRBV5-1 to TRBJ2-1; 7 bases align to TRBD2. The CDR3 consists of 14 residues. V was pared by 6 bases and J by 7 bases, with 10 bases of the junction left unmatched. CDR1 and CDR2 (germline): SGHRS, YFSETQ. The CDR3 region has the DNA TGCGCCAGCAAGCGACTAGCCCCCGAAAATGAGCAGTTCTTC. This translates into CASKRLAPENEQFF.

The rearrangement uses TRBV4-3 and TRBJ1-6; D uncertain. Per the germline V gene, CDR1 is LGHNA and CDR2 is YSLEER. Trimming left V 5 bases short and J 6 bases short, with 8 bases between. The CDR3 is 13 amino acids. CDR3 sequence: CASSSDFNSPLHF. The CDR3, as DNA: TGCGCCAGCAGCTCGGACTTTAATTCACCCCTCCACTTT.

The rearrangement joins TRBV11-2 to TRBJ1-3; no clear D gene. This CDR3 has 16 amino acids. Trimming removed 4 bases at V and 2 bases at J, with 15 bases between. The V gene's germline CDR1 is SGHAT and CDR2 FQNNGV. CDR3: CASSSNRASAGNTIYF. For the CDR3, the DNA is TGTGCCAGCAGCTCGAACCGTGCCTCAGCTGGAAACACCATATATTTT.

The chain joins TRBV18 to TRBJ1-2; TRBD1 agrees at 10 bases. The germline V gene encodes CDR1 KGHSH and CDR2 LQKENI. After removal of 1 base from V and 4 bases from J, the junction contained 0 bases not matched to a gene. The CDR3 consists of 14 residues. In nucleotides, the CDR3 is TGTGCCAGCTCACCACGGGACAGGGGCTATGGCTACACCTTC. As protein: CASSPRDRGYGYTF. The variable domain in full, with the rest retrieved from reference TRBV18 and TRBJ1-2, is NAGVMQNPRHLVRRRGQEARLRCSPMKGHSHVYWYRQLPEEGLKFMVYLQKENIIDESGMPKERFSAEFPKEGPSILRIQQVVRGDSAAYFCASSPRDRGYGYTFGSGTRLTVV.

In DNA, the CDR3 is TGTGCCAGCAGTGTTAACAGTCCCCTCATGGGCGGGGAGCTGTTTTTT. It translates to CASSVNSPLMGGELFF. The chain joins TRBV6-1 to TRBJ2-2; no clear D. Between the trimmed V and J ends, which lost 4 bases and 7 bases, there was a span of 19 bases. The CDR3 loop spans 16 amino acids. Germline V gives CDR1 MNHNS, CDR2 SASEGT.

The chain couples TRBV29-1 to TRBJ2-5, with D possibly being TRBD2 (6 bases). From germline, CDR1 is SQVTM and CDR2 ANQGSEA. V lost 5 bases to trimming and J lost 3 bases, with 10 bases between them. The CDR3 extends over 12 amino acids. CDR3: CSVHPGEETQYF. The DNA of the CDR3 is TGCAGCGTTCATCCGGGGGAAGAGACCCAGTACTTC.

This clone was seen just once. V usage is TRBV21-1 and J usage is TRBJ2-5; TRBD2 was called by the table and not checked on the DNA. TRBV21-1 is marked as a pseudogene. This CDR3 has 15 residues. The CDR3 DNA reads as TGTGCCATCCCACCGGCTCCAGCGGGTCAAGAGACCCAGTACTTC. Amino acid sequence: CAIPPAPAGQETQYF.

J is TRBJ2-2 and V is TRBV5-1; 8 nucleotides match TRBD2. Germline assignment: CDR1 SGHRS and CDR2 YFSETQ. Trimming at V came to 0 bases and at J to 3 bases, leaving 4 bases not matched to a gene. The CDR3 extends over 16 amino acids. CDR3 coding DNA: TGCGCCAGCAGCTTGGCGGGGGGGGCGGACACCGGGGAGCTGTTTTTT. This codes for CASSLAGGADTGELFF.

This chain's CDR3 is CASSSLQDYEQYF. In DNA, the CDR3 is TGTGCCAGCAGCTCATTACAGGATTACGAGCAGTACTTC. This sequence joins TRBV5-8 and TRBJ2-7, with D maybe TRBD1 (5 bases). The CDR3 has 13 residues. Germline V lookup: CDR1 SGHTS, CDR2 YDEGEE. Deletions cut 3 bases from V and 4 bases from J, with 11 bases between. The full variable domain, rest sourced from reference TRBV5-8 and TRBJ2-7, is EAGVTQSPTHLIKTRGQQATLRCSPISGHTSVYWYQQALGLGLQFLLWYDEGEERNRGNFPPRFSGRQFPNYSSELNVNALELEDSALYLCASSSLQDYEQYFGPGTRLTVT.

This clone was seen a single time. This rearrangement joins TRBV7-8 to TRBJ1-2, with a weak D call TRBD1 (5 bases). Germline assignment: CDR1 SGHVS and CDR2 FQNEAQ. V lost 2 bases and J 7 bases, leaving 17 bases between the germline ends. The CDR3 consists of 15 residues. CDR3: CASSLNRDGDFGYTF. The CDR3 DNA follows: TGTGCCAGCAGCTTAAACCGGGACGGGGATTTTGGCTACACCTTC.

V and J are TRBV19 and TRBJ1-2; 8 positions agree with TRBD1. The CDR3 contains 15 residues. J lost 2 bases, V lost 6 bases, and 8 bases had no gene match. In germline, CDR1 is LNHDA, CDR2 SQIVND (reference sequence). The CDR3 DNA reads TGTGCCAGTAGGCCAGGGACAGGAGGCAACTATGGCTACACCTTC. Protein sequence: CASRPGTGGNYGYTF. Complete variable domain (other parts from reference TRBV19 and TRBJ1-2): DGGITQSPKYLFRKEGQNVTLSCEQNLNHDAMYWYRQDPGQGLRLIYYSQIVNDFQKGDIAEGYSVSREKKESFPLTVTSAQKNPTAFYLCASRPGTGGNYGYTFGSGTRLTVV.

This rearrangement joins TRBV9 to TRBJ1-2, with 10 bases aligning to TRBD1. Germline CDR1 is SGDLS and CDR2 is YYNGEE. V gave up 4 bases and J gave up 3 bases; unmatched junction bases: 6. This CDR3 has 15 amino acids. The CDR3 DNA reads TGTGCCAGCAGCACCCGACAGGGGGCAGACTATGGCTACACCTTC. Its protein is CASSTRQGADYGYTF.

The chain employs TRBV9 and TRBJ2-7, with D possibly TRBD1 on 5 matching bases. V was shortened by 0 bases and J by 5 bases, with 15 bases between the two germline ends. The CDR3 length is 15 residues. Germline CDR1 reads SGDLS; CDR2 reads YYNGEE. The CDR3 region has the DNA TGTGCCAGCAGCGTAGAAGGACAAGCCCTAGACGAGCAGTACTTC. Its protein is CASSVEGQALDEQYF.

The chain links TRBV7-2 to TRBJ2-7, with D unclear. The V end was cut by 4 bases, the J end by 7 bases, with 17 bases between. The CDR3 has 14 amino acids. CDR1 is SGHTA, CDR2 FQGNSA, per germline. The CDR3 protein is CASSSRTELGEQYF. The CDR3 DNA reads as TGTGCCAGCAGCTCCCGCACAGAATTGGGGGAGCAGTACTTC. Full variable domain (missing parts from reference TRBV7-2 and TRBJ2-7): GAGVSQSPSNKVTEKGKDVELRCDPISGHTALYWYRQSLGQGLEFLIYFQGNSAPDKSGLPSDRFSAERTGGSVSTLTIQRTQQEDSAVYLCASSSRTELGEQYFGPGTRLTVT.

The chain employs TRBV2 and TRBJ1-2; D possibly corresponds to TRBD1 (5 bases). V dropped 5 bases and J dropped 4 bases, with 17 bases sitting between them. Germline CDR1 and CDR2: SNHLY and FYNNEI. The CDR3 spans 15 residues. Here the CDR3 reads CASSRTGSQGYGYTF. The CDR3 DNA reads TGTGCCAGCAGTCGTACGGGATCCCAGGGCTATGGCTACACCTTC.

V gene TRBV5-6 combines with J gene TRBJ2-4; 8 bases are a match to TRBD1. Germline V lookup: CDR1 SGHDT, CDR2 YYEEEE. The CDR3 extends over 15 amino acids. V lost 0 bases to trimming and J lost 1 base; unmatched junction nucleotides: 0. Here the CDR3 reads CASSLDRGAKNIQYF. CDR3 in DNA: TGTGCCAGCAGCTTGGACAGGGGGGCCAAAAACATTCAGTACTTC.

V usage is TRBV7-3 and J usage is TRBJ2-2; perhaps D is TRBD1 or TRBD2 (5 bases each). Germline CDR1 is SGHTA and CDR2 is FQGTGA. V lost 5 bases to trimming and J lost 1 base, with 11 bases between them. There are 15 residues in the CDR3. The CDR3 DNA reads as TGTGCCAGCAGCCTCGGGACGGGGAACACCGGGGAGCTGTTTTTT. It translates to CASSLGTGNTGELFF.

The V and J genes are TRBV5-1 and TRBJ1-5, with D possibly being TRBD1 (6 bases). CDR3 length: 15 residues. From germline, CDR1 is SGHRS and CDR2 YFSETQ. V lost 4 bases, J lost 0 bases, and 11 bases lay in between. CDR3 loop: CASSVQGDSNQPQHF. CDR3 in DNA: TGCGCCAGCAGCGTACAGGGAGATAGCAATCAGCCCCAGCATTTT.

This chain connects TRBV6-1 to TRBJ1-2, with 7 bases matching TRBD1. Per the germline V gene, CDR1 is MNHNS and CDR2 is SASEGT. This CDR3 has 15 amino acids. The junction had 12 bases not matched to a gene; V was cut back by 7 bases and J by 4 bases. CDR3 residues: CASILGQRGSYGYTF. CDR3 DNA: TGTGCCAGCATCCTGGGACAGAGGGGAAGCTATGGCTACACCTTC.

V is TRBV30 and J is TRBJ2-6, with D hard to call. V lost 2 bases and J lost 0, with 17 bases in between. Germline CDR1 GTSNPN, CDR2 SVGIG (reference sequence). The CDR3 runs 18 residues. CDR3 loop: CAWSTRFFPYSGANVLTF. The CDR3 DNA follows: TGTGCCTGGAGTACCCGATTCTTTCCTTACTCTGGGGCCAACGTCCTGACTTTC.